This TCR beta chain was sequenced in a study of post-analysis software for immune sequencing data. V trimming: 5 bases; J trimming: 6 bases; junction bases outside the gene matches: 8. Per germline, CDR1 SEHNR and CDR2 FQNEAQ (reference sequence). The CDR3 is made up of 15 amino acids. Whole-study findings and limits: Patients with multiple sclerosis recorded significantly lower normalized Chao1 diversity than controls, the study found. With TRBV5-6, TRBV5-1 and TRBV20-1 included, 4 to 6 TRBV segments were more frequent in patients than in controls.

With regard to this clonotype: Antigen unknown.

The library was made from cDNA and included unique molecular identifiers. TCRdb re-derived calls from the PCR reads in MiXCR, one entry per CDR3 protein. Among about 540,000 distinct CDR3 sequences, around 34% were seen once, and the ten largest hold roughly 6%. The rearrangement links TRBV7-9 to TRBJ2-3, with 10 bases fitting TRBD1. The receptor comes from a girl aged 2-17 years with multiple sclerosis. The sequenced material came from blood. The CDR3 DNA sequence: TGTGCCAGCAGCGCCCCGGGACAGGGGATTGATACGCAGTATTTT. It is translated as CASSAPGQGIDTQYF.